This TCR beta chain was obtained from a study of identical twins. Study-wide results and caveats: In drawing conclusions, the study used cross-sectional statistical analysis and did not follow the same donors. Analyses of zero insertions could be partly confounded by invariant MAIT and iNKT cells. Twins' excess sharing was less marked for out-of-frame beta sequences.

This clonotype was seen at least ten times. Its matching antigen is unknown. cDNA carried unique molecular identifiers, and a universal primer site was added by template switching. TCRdb processed the 5' RACE reads anew with MiXCR; each CDR3 protein has one entry. Of 350,000 to 500,000 distinct CDR3 sequences in the sample, about 18% were seen once. Germline assignment: CDR1 LNHDA and CDR2 SQIVND (reference sequence). The CDR3 runs 15 residues. Trimming removed 4 bases at V and 2 bases at J, with 13 bases between. What was sequenced was naive T cells sorted from blood. The J gene is TRBJ2-3, the V gene TRBV19, with a tentative D call TRBD2 (6 bases). The source of this sequence is a man aged 45 to 65 in good health. Written as DNA, the CDR3 is TGTGCCAGTAGTACCCTAGCGAGATACACAGATACGCAGTATTTT. Translated: CASSTLARYTDTQYF.